A single sample gave rise to the 5 T cell receptor beta chains below, sequenced in a study of blood T cell repertoires in COVID-19. The assay was immunoSEQ multiplex PCR, and TCRdb's table has in-frame clones only and misses some. Of about 260,000 clones listed, around 88% were seen once; the top ten hold approximately 2%. The sequencing input was peripheral blood. The receptor set was obtained from a man under 40 with active or convalescent COVID-19.

The V call is TRBV7-2, the J call TRBJ2-1; 14 bases align to TRBD2. Germline lookup yields CDR1 SGHTA and CDR2 FQGNSA. Trimming removed 6 bases from V and 6 bases from J; junction bases left unmatched: 4. This CDR3 contains 15 residues. DNA of the CDR3: TGTGCCAGCAGGACTAGCGGGGGGGCGATCAATGAGCAGTTCTTC. Its translation is CASRTSGGAINEQFF.

This clone was seen once. The rearrangement uses TRBV5-5 and TRBJ2-3; 13 nucleotides agree with TRBD2. Trimming at V came to 4 bases and at J to 3 bases, leaving 5 bases not matched to a gene. CDR3 size: 16 residues. Per the germline V gene, CDR1 is SGHKS and CDR2 is YYEKEE (reference sequence). CDR3 residues: CASSLGTSGATDTQYF. The CDR3 DNA reads as TGTGCCAGCAGCCTCGGGACTAGCGGGGCAACAGATACGCAGTATTTT.

The gene calls are TRBV5-1 and TRBJ2-7, with D hard to call. Per the germline V gene, CDR1 is SGHRS and CDR2 is YFSETQ. This CDR3 comprises 15 residues. Trimming removed 1 base from V and 3 bases from J, with 14 bases in between. CDR3 protein: CASSLRQQLSYEQYF. CDR3 nucleotide sequence: TGCGCCAGCAGCTTGAGACAACAGTTAAGCTACGAGCAGTACTTC.

The chain joins TRBV13 to TRBJ2-3; unclear D gene. Per germline, CDR1 PRHDT and CDR2 FYEKMQ (reference sequence). V was trimmed by 2 bases and J by 6 bases, leaving 3 bases between them. The CDR3 has 11 amino acids. CDR3 sequence (DNA): TGTGCCAGCAGCTTACTCGATACGCAGTATTTT. It codes for CASSLLDTQYF.

The genes are TRBV30 and TRBJ2-5, with 10 bases identical to TRBD2. The CDR3 totals 14 residues. With 4 bases clipped from V and 3 bases from J, the junction kept 5 bases outside the gene matches. Germline lookup yields CDR1 GTSNPN and CDR2 SVGIG (reference sequence). Written as DNA, the CDR3 is TGTGCCTGGACCCTAGCGGGGGAGGAAGAGACCCAGTACTTC. Its translation: CAWTLAGEEETQYF.